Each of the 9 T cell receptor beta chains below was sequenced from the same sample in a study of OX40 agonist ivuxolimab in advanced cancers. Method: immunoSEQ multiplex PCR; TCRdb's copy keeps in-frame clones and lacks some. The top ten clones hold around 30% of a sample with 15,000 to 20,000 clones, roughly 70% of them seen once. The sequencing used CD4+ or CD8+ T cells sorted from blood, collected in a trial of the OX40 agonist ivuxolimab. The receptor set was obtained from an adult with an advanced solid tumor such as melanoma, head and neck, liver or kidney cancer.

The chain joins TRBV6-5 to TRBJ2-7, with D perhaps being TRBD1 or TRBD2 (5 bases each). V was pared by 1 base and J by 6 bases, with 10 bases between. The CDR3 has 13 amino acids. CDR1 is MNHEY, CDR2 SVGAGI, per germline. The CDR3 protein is CASSYYQGAEQYF. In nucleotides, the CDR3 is TGTGCCAGCAGTTACTACCAGGGAGCCGAGCAGTACTTC.

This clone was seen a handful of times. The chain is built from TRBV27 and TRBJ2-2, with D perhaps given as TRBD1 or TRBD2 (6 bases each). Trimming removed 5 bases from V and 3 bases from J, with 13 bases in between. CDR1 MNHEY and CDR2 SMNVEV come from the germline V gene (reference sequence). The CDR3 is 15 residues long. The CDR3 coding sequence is TGTGCCAGCAGTCCATTCCGGGGGCACACCGGGGAGCTGTTTTTT. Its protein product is CASSPFRGHTGELFF.

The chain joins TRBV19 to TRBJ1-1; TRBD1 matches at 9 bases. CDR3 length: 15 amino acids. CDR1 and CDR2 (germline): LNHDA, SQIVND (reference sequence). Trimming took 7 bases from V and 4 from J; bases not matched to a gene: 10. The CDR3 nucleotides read TGTGCCAGTACCATGTCGACAGGGGGTGTCACTGAAGCTTTCTTT. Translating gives CASTMSTGGVTEAFF.

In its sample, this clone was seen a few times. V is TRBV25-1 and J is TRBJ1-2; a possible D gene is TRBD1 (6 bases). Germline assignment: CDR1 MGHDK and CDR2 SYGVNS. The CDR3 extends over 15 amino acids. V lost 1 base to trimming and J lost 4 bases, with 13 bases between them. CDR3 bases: TGTGCCAGCAGTGAATCAGGGGCCTACGTCTATGGCTACACCTTC. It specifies CASSESGAYVYGYTF.

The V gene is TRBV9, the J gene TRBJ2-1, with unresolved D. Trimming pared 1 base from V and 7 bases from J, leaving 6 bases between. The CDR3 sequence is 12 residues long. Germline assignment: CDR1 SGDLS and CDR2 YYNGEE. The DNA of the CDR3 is TGTGCCAGCAGCGTATTCGGGAATGAGCAGTTCTTC. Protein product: CASSVFGNEQFF.

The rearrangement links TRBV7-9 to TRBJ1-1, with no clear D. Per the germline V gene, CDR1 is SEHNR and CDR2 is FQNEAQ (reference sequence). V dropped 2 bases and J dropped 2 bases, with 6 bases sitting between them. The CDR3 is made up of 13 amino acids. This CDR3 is CASSLPPNTEAFF. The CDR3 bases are TGTGCCAGCAGCTTACCACCTAACACTGAAGCTTTCTTT.

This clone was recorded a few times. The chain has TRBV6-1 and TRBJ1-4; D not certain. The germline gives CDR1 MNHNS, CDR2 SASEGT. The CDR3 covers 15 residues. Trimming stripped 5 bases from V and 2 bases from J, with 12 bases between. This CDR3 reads CASSTRGSTNEKLFF. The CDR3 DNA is TGTGCCAGCAGTACTCGAGGGTCCACTAATGAAAAACTGTTTTTT.

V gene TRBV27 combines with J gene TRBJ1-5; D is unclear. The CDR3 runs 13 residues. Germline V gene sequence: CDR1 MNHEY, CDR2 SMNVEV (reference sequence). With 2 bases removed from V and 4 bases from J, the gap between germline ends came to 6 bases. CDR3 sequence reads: CASSLGLNQPQHF. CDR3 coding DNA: TGTGCCAGCAGTTTAGGACTGAATCAGCCCCAGCATTTT.

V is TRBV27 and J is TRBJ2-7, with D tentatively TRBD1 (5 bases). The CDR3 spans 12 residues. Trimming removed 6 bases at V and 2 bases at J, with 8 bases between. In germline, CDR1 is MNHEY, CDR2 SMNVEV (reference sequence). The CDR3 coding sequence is TGTGCCAGCAGGTCACAGGCCTACGAGCAGTACTTC. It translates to CASRSQAYEQYF.